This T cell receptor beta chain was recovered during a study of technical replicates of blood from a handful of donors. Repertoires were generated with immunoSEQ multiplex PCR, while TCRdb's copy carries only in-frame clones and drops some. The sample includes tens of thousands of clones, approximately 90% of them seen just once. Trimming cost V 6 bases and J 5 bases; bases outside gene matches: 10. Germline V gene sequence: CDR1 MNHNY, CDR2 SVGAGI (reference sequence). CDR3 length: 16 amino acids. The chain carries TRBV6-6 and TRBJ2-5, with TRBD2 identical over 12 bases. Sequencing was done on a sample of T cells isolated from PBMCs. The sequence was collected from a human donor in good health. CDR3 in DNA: TGTGCCAGCAGCCCTACTCTAGCGGGAGGGCCCGAGACCCAGTACTTC. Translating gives CASSPTLAGGPETQYF.